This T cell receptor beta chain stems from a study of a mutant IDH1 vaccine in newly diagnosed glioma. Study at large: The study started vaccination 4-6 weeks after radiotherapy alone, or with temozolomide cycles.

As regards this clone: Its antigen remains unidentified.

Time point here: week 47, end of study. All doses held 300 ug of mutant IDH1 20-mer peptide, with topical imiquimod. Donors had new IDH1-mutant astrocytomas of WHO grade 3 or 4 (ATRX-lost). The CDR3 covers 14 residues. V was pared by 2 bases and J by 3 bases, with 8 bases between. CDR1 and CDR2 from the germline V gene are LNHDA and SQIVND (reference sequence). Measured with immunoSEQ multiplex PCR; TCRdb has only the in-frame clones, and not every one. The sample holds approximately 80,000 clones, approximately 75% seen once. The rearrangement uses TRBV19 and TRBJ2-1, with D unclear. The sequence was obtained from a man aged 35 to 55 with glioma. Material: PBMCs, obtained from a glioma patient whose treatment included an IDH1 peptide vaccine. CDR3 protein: CASSILGIYNEQFF. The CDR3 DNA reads TGTGCCAGTAGTATATTGGGAATCTACAATGAGCAGTTCTTC.